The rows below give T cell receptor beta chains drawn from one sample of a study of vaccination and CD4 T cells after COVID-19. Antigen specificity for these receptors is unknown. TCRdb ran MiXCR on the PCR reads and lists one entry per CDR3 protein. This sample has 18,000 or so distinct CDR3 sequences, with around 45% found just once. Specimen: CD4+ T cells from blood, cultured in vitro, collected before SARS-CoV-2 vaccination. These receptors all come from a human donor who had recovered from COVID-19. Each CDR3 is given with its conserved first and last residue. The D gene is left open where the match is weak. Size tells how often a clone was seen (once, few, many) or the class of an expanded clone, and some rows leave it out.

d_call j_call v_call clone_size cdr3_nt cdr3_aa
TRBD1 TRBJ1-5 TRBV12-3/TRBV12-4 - TGTGCCAGCGGCACTCAGGGGGATCAGCCCCAGCATTTT CASGTQGDQPQHF
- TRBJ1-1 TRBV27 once TGTGCCAGCAGTTTTCAGGGACCAATGAACACTGAAGCTTTCTTT CASSFQGPMNTEAFF
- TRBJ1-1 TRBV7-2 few TGTGCCAGCAGCTTAGGACTTCACACTGAAGCTTTCTTT CASSLGLHTEAFF
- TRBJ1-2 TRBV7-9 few TGTGCCAGCAACAACGCAGGGGCAGGGGAAAACTATGGCTACACCTTC CASNNAGAGENYGYTF
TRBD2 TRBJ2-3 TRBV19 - TGTGCCAGTAGTAGGGCGACTAGCGGGGGGATAGATACGCAGTATTTT CASSRATSGGIDTQYF
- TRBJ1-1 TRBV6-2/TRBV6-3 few TGTGCCAGCAGTACGACAGGGAACACTGAAGCTTTCTTT CASSTTGNTEAFF
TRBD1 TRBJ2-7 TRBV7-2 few TGTGCCAGCAGCCTAACGTTTGGACAGGGGTTAAACGAGCAGTACTTC CASSLTFGQGLNEQYF
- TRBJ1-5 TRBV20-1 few TGCAGTGTCCGGGCGGATAGCAATCAGCCCCAGCATTTT CSVRADSNQPQHF
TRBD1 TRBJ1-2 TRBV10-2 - TGCGCCAGCAGCGGGACCGGGACAGCAACGACCTATGGCTACACCTTC CASSGTGTATTYGYTF
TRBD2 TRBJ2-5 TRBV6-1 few TGTGCCAGCAGCCTCCGACTAGCGGGAGTCGAGACCCAGTACTTC CASSLRLAGVETQYF
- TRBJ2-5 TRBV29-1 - TGCAGCGTTGAAGAGAGGGTTGTTGGAGAGACCCAGTACTTC CSVEERVVGETQYF
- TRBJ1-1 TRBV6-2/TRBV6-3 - TGTGCCAGCAGTTACATGGGGGCCATGAACACTGAAGCTTTCTTT CASSYMGAMNTEAFF
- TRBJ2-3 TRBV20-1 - TGCAGTGCATGGGGGCCTAGCGGCACAGATACGCAGTATTTT CSAWGPSGTDTQYF
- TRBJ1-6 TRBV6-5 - TGTGCCAGCAGTTACTCGGTTGGGGCAGCGAGCTCCTATAATTCACCCCTCCACTTT CASSYSVGAASSYNSPLHF
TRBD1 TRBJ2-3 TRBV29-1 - TGCAGCGGCCAGACAGGGATTGTAGGTACGCAGTATTTT CSGQTGIVGTQYF
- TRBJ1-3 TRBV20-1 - TGCAGTGTGAAGGCAGGAAACACCATATATTTT CSVKAGNTIYF
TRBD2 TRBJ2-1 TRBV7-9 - TGTGCCAGCAGACTAGCGGGAGGGTACAATGAGCAGTTCTTC CASRLAGGYNEQFF
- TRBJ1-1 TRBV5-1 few TGCGCCAGCAGCGTAGACGGACAGAAGAGCACTGAAGCTTTCTTT CASSVDGQKSTEAFF
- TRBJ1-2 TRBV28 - TGTGCCAGCAAGGGCAGGGGTGGCTACACCTTC CASKGRGGYTF
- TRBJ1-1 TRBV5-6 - TGTGCCAGCAGCTACCGGGTCGCTCCCGCTTTCTTT CASSYRVAPAFF
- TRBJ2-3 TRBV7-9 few TGTGCCAGCAGTTTCGGCCCAGATACGCAGTATTTT CASSFGPDTQYF
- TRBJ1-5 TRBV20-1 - TGCAGTGCTAGAGACCAGGCCTCCGGGGGACCCCAGCATTTT CSARDQASGGPQHF
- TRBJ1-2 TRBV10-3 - TGTGCCATCAGTGAGACCGCGGGCTATGGCTACACCTTC CAISETAGYGYTF
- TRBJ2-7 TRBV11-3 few TGTGCCAGCAGCTTAGTTCGGGGCTACGAGCAGTACTTC CASSLVRGYEQYF
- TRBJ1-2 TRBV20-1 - TGCAGTGCTAGAGTAGGGGCAGGCCCCCCTACTAACTATGGCTACACCTTC CSARVGAGPPTNYGYTF
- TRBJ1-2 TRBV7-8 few TGTGCCAGCAGCTTATCCAGTGGATCCAACTATGGCTACACCTTC CASSLSSGSNYGYTF
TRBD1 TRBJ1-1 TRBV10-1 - TGCGCCAGCAGTCTATGGACAGGCCCCGCTAAGAACACTGAAGCTTTCTTT CASSLWTGPAKNTEAFF
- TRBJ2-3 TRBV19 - TGTGCCAGTAGTAGAGCGGGTGGGGGCACAGATACGCAGTATTTT CASSRAGGGTDTQYF
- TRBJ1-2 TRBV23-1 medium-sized TGCGCCAGCAGTCACCCGGTCCGTCTTCTTATGGGCTACACCTTC CASSHPVRLLMGYTF
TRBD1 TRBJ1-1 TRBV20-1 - TGCAGTGCCACGCTTCCGGGACAGGGAGATACTGAAGCTTTCTTT CSATLPGQGDTEAFF
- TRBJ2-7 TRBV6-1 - TGTGCCAGCAGTGAAGGGAGGGGGCGATCCTACGAGCAGTACTTC CASSEGRGRSYEQYF
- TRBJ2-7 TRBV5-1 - TGCGCCAGCAGCTTGGGCCCTTTCAAATCCTACGAGCAGTACTTC CASSLGPFKSYEQYF
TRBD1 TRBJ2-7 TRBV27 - TGTGCCAGCAGTGCGGGACAGGGCTTCACCTACGAGCAGTACTTC CASSAGQGFTYEQYF
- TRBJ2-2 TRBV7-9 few TGTGCCAGCAGCTTCCGTCCGGAGGCCGGGGAGCTGTTTTTT CASSFRPEAGELFF
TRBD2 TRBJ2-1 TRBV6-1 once TGTGCCAGCAGTGAAAAGACTAGCGGGACAGGTGAGCAGTTCTTC CASSEKTSGTGEQFF
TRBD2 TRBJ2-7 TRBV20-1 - TGCAGTTCTAACCCCGCGAGAGCGGGAGTTCCTCTACTTAGCTTC CSSNPARAGVPLLSF
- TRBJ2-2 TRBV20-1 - TGCAGTGCTAGAGATCCTGGGGGCTCCGGGGAGCTGTTTTTT CSARDPGGSGELFF
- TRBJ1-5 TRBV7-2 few TGTGCCAGCAGCCCCGGACATCTCTCGACGTTAGCACGGGACAATCAGCCCCAGCATTTT CASSPGHLSTLARDNQPQHF
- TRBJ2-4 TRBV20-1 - TGCAGTGCTAGATTAGACTACCCTCAGTACTTC CSARLDYPQYF
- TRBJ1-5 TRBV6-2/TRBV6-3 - TGTGCCAGCACCCGGGGGGATCAGCCCCAGCATTTT CASTRGDQPQHF
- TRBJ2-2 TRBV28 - TGTGCCAGCAGGTTTACCGGGGAGCTGTTTTTT CASRFTGELFF